Presented here are 24 T cell receptor beta chains from one specimen sequenced in a study of blood T cells in healthy people across ages. Primers used in a second PCR of roughly 6 to 11 cycles were a sample-barcoded 5' primer and a J-beta primer mix. TCRdb passed the 5' RACE reads through MiXCR, listing each CDR3 protein once. Of 1,500,000 or so distinct CDR3 sequences listed, approximately 59% are singletons. Sequencing was done on a sample of blood. These receptors originate from a man aged 18 to 35 in good health.

This chain uses TRBV3-1 with TRBJ2-3; possibly TRBD1 for D (5 bases). Germline CDR1 and CDR2: LGHDT and YNNKEL (reference sequence). This CDR3 has 17 residues. V was pared by 0 bases and J by 4 bases, with 17 bases between. The CDR3 DNA sequence: TGTGCCAGCAGCCAAGACTATATACAGGTTGTGGCAGATACGCAGTATTTT. Protein: CASSQDYIQVVADTQYF.

This clonotype has ten or more counts. The V gene is TRBV27, the J gene TRBJ1-2, with a tentative D call TRBD1 (6 bases). Trimming cost V 4 bases and J 5 bases, with 17 bases left between them. The CDR3 covers 15 residues. Germline V CDR1 and CDR2: MNHEY, SMNVEV (reference sequence). CDR3 sequence: CASSSTGTSSYGYTF. DNA of the CDR3: TGTGCCAGCAGTTCGACAGGTACCTCGAGTTATGGCTACACCTTC.

Here the CDR3 reads CASSVMEGIYGYTF. The CDR3 nucleotides read TGTGCCAGCAGCGTGATGGAGGGGATCTATGGCTACACCTTC. The rearrangement uses TRBV9 and TRBJ1-2; weak D call: TRBD1 (5 bases). Trimming removed 2 bases from V and 4 bases from J, with 12 bases in between. The CDR3 is made up of 14 amino acids. CDR1 is SGDLS and CDR2 is YYNGEE in the germline V gene.

This chain connects TRBV15 to TRBJ1-5; 10 bases agree with TRBD1. This CDR3 comprises 16 residues. The junction had 7 bases not matched to a gene; V was cut back by 4 bases and J by 4 bases. Germline V gives CDR1 LNHNV, CDR2 YYDKDF (reference sequence). CDR3 residues: CATSKTGQGDNQPQHF. The CDR3 DNA is TGTGCCACCAGCAAAACTGGACAGGGGGATAATCAGCCCCAGCATTTT.

The chain uses TRBV28 and TRBJ2-7, with D perhaps matching TRBD1 or TRBD2 (6 bases each). The better agreement between TRBJ2-5 and the DNA end casts doubt on the J call. Germline CDR1 and CDR2: MDHEN and SYDVKM. The length of the CDR3 is 13 residues. CDR3 region: CASDTGGGETQYF. CDR3 bases: TGTGCCAGCGACACCGGGGGCGGGGAGACCCAGTACTTC.

In DNA form, the CDR3 reads TGCGCCAGCAGCTCGGACAGCGCTTTCACAGATACGCAGTATTTT. This encodes CASSSDSAFTDTQYF. The chain employs TRBV5-1 and TRBJ2-3, with a weak D call TRBD1 (6 bases). From germline, CDR1 is SGHRS and CDR2 YFSETQ. The CDR3 loop spans 15 amino acids. Trimming cost V 3 bases and J 2 bases, with 13 bases left between them.

V is TRBV5-1 and J is TRBJ1-2; D ambiguous. Trimming took 5 bases from V and 2 from J, leaving 13 bases between them. The CDR3 spans 14 residues. The germline CDR1 and CDR2 sequences are SGHRS and YFSETQ. In DNA form, the CDR3 reads TGCGCCAGCAGTGACACAGCTTTCAACTATGGCTACACCTTC. Its protein is CASSDTAFNYGYTF.

To note about this clonotype: A much larger clonotype is one base distant, so this may be a read error. The rearrangement joins TRBV29-1 to TRBJ2-5; possibly TRBD1 or TRBD2 for D (5 bases each). The J call is uncertain, as TRBJ2-7 better fits the DNA end. Germline loops: CDR1 SQVTM, CDR2 ANQGSEA. The CDR3 is 16 amino acids. CDR3 region: CSVGPRPGTGDDEQYF. The CDR3 DNA reads as TGCAGCGTTGGGCCGCGTCCCGGGACGGGTGACGACGAGCAGTACTTC.

The rearrangement joins TRBV6-2 or TRBV6-3 to TRBJ2-3; 10 bases are shared with TRBD2. The V gene's germline CDR1 is MNHEY and CDR2 SVGEGT. With V trimmed by 2 bases and J by 8 bases, 13 bases remained unmatched. The CDR3 runs 17 residues. The CDR3 sequence is CASSYAKAGGPTGTQYF. Written as DNA, the CDR3 is TGTGCCAGCAGTTACGCCAAAGCGGGAGGGCCCACCGGTACGCAGTATTTT.

J is TRBJ2-1 and V is TRBV21-1; the table's D call TRBD2 went unverified against the DNA. TRBV21-1 is given as a pseudogene. This CDR3 contains 14 residues. The CDR3 sequence is CATSLGHSYNEQFF. The CDR3 nucleotides read TGTGCCACCTCACTAGGGCACTCCTACAATGAGCAGTTCTTC.

This chain uses TRBV27 with TRBJ2-1; 8 bases are shared with TRBD1. The CDR3 contains 16 residues. Trimming removed 2 bases from V and 4 bases from J; junction bases left unmatched: 7. Per the germline V gene, CDR1 is MNHEY and CDR2 is SMNVEV (reference sequence). The CDR3 sequence is CASSLKQGEKYNEQFF. Here the CDR3 DNA reads TGTGCCAGCAGTTTAAAACAGGGGGAGAAGTACAATGAGCAGTTCTTC.

The chain is built from TRBV20-1 and TRBJ1-4; possible D gene TRBD1, 6 bases. CDR3 length equals 15 residues. The ends were cut back, 0 bases at V and 8 bases at J, with 16 bases in the middle. Germline V CDR1 and CDR2: DFQATT, SNEGSKA (reference sequence). The CDR3 loop is CSARDSGGLREKLFF. Here the CDR3 DNA reads TGCAGTGCTAGAGATTCGGGGGGCTTAAGGGAAAAACTGTTTTTT.

This clonotype has just a few counts. CDR3 in DNA: TGTGCCGGTACGGACAGGGCAAAGACAGATACGCAGTATTTT. Translation: CAGTDRAKTDTQYF. The genes are TRBV30 and TRBJ2-3; 8 bases match TRBD1. Germline CDR1 is GTSNPN and CDR2 is SVGIG (reference sequence). This CDR3 spans 14 amino acids. J gave up 3 bases and V 8 bases, and 10 bases lay outside the gene matches.

The chain couples TRBV11-1 to TRBJ2-3; TRBD2 matches at 8 bases. The CDR3 has 17 amino acids. The junction had 13 bases not matched to a gene; V was cut back by 1 base and J by 7 bases. Looked up from germline, CDR1 is SGHAT and CDR2 is FQDESV (reference sequence). The CDR3 region is CASSLDGRAGVFNTQYF. CDR3 in DNA: TGTGCCAGCAGCTTAGACGGGCGAGCGGGGGTTTTTAATACGCAGTATTTT.

The V gene is TRBV10-2, the J gene TRBJ1-2; D unresolved. In germline, CDR1 is WSHSY, CDR2 SAAADI. CDR3 length equals 12 residues. The ends were cut back, 8 bases at V and 3 bases at J, with 10 bases in the middle. CDR3 protein: CASLDGHYGYTF. DNA for the CDR3: TGCGCCAGCCTGGACGGACACTATGGCTACACCTTC.

The CDR3: CASSPGQWVHNEQFF. The CDR3 DNA reads TGCGCCAGCAGCCCGGGACAGTGGGTACACAATGAGCAGTTCTTC. This rearrangement joins TRBV4-1 to TRBJ2-1; 7 nucleotides match TRBD1. The CDR3 extends over 15 amino acids. Unmatched junction bases numbered 8, after V lost 4 bases and J lost 5 bases. Germline CDR1 and CDR2: MGHRA and YSYEKL.

In its sample, this clonotype was seen a few times. The chain recombines TRBV29-1 with TRBJ1-2, with D possibly TRBD1 on 5 matching bases. V gave up 4 bases and J gave up 7 bases, with 10 bases separating them. This CDR3 is 11 amino acids long. Germline lookup yields CDR1 SQVTM and CDR2 ANQGSEA. In DNA, the CDR3 is TGCAGCGTTGCCCAGGGAAGTGGCTACACCTTC. Its translation: CSVAQGSGYTF. Based on the CDR3 plus reference TRBV29-1 and TRBJ1-2, the full variable domain is SAVISQKPSRDICQRGTSLTIQCQVDSQVTMMFWYRQQPGQSLTLIATANQGSEATYESGFVIDKFPISRPNLTFSTLTVSNMSPEDSSIYLCSVAQGSGYTFGSGTRLTVV.

V usage is TRBV20-1 and J usage is TRBJ2-1; perhaps TRBD2 as D (5 bases). Germline CDR1 DFQATT, CDR2 SNEGSKA (reference sequence). Trimming cost V 3 bases and J 3 bases, with 6 bases left between them. This CDR3 comprises 12 residues. CDR3 bases: TGCAGTGCTAGCGGGAACTACAATGAGCAGTTCTTC. It yields the protein CSASGNYNEQFF.

This rearrangement joins TRBV20-1 to TRBJ2-5, with D maybe TRBD2 (7 bases). Germline V lookup: CDR1 DFQATT, CDR2 SNEGSKA (reference sequence). Trimming stripped 6 bases from V and 5 bases from J, with 25 bases between. This CDR3 is 16 amino acids long. CDR3 DNA sequence: TGCAGTGCACCCTTGACTAGCACAGAAGGGGGGGAGACCCAGTACTTC. It encodes CSAPLTSTEGGETQYF.

The chain is built from TRBV10-3 and TRBJ2-1; D might be TRBD1 (5 bases). The CDR3 is 12 residues long. CDR1 and CDR2 (germline): ENHRY, SYGVKD. Trimming pared 7 bases from V and 9 bases from J, leaving 13 bases between. The CDR3 loop is CAITQQGSEQFF. DNA of the CDR3: TGTGCCATCACCCAGCAGGGTTCTGAGCAGTTCTTC.

The rearrangement joins TRBV18 to TRBJ2-5; no clear D. The CDR3 consists of 14 residues. Germline CDR1 is KGHSH and CDR2 is LQKENI. V shed 4 bases and J shed 2 bases, with 11 bases lying between them. CDR3 sequence: CASSLRVTQETQYF. The CDR3 nucleotides read TGTGCCAGCTCACTTCGGGTGACTCAAGAGACCCAGTACTTC.

The genes are TRBV4-1 and TRBJ2-1; TRBD2 matches 8 bases. After removal of 5 bases from V and 6 bases from J, the junction contained 9 bases not matched to a gene. The germline V gene has CDR1 MGHRA and CDR2 YSYEKL. This CDR3 has 15 residues. Written as DNA, the CDR3 is TGCGCCAGCAGCGGGGGACTAGGCAGAAGCAATGAGCAGTTCTTC. Its protein product is CASSGGLGRSNEQFF.

The rearrangement joins TRBV20-1 to TRBJ2-3; TRBD2 might be the D (6 bases). The CDR3 has 17 residues. Trimming removed 5 bases from V and 0 bases from J, with 21 bases in between. The germline V gene encodes CDR1 DFQATT and CDR2 SNEGSKA (reference sequence). The CDR3 loop is CSASGAAGRVSTDTQYF. The CDR3 bases are TGCAGTGCTTCGGGCGCGGCGGGAAGGGTGAGCACAGATACGCAGTATTTT.

The chain carries TRBV4-2 and TRBJ2-3; TRBD2 is a possible D gene (7 bases). Trimming removed 4 bases at V and 2 bases at J, with 19 bases between. Germline V CDR1 and CDR2: LGHNA, YNFKEQ. CDR3 length: 17 residues. This chain's CDR3 is CASSPTERGGTTDTQYF. CDR3 nucleotide sequence: TGTGCCAGCAGCCCAACAGAGAGGGGGGGCACCACAGATACGCAGTATTTT.